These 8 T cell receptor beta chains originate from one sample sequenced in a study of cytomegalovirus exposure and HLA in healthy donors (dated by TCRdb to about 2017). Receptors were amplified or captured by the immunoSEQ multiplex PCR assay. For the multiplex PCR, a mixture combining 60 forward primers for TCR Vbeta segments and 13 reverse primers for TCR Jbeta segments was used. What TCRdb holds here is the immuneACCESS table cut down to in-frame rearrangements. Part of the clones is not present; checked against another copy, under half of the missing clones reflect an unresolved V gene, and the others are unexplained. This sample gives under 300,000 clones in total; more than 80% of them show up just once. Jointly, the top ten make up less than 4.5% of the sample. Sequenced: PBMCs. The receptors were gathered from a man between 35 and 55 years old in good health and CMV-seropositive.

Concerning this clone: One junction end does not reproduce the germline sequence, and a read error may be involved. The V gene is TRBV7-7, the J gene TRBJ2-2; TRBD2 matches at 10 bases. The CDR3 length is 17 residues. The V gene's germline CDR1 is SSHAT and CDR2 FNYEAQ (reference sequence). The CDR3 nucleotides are TGTGCTAGCAGCGCCCAAACCGGGACTAGCGACACCGGGGAGCTGTTTTTT. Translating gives CASSAQTGTSDTGELFF.

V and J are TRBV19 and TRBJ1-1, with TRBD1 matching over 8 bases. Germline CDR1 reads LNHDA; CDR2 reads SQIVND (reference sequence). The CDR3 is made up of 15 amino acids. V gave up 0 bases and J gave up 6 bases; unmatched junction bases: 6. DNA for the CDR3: TGTGCCAGTAGTATAGATTTCCGGACAGGGCCTGAAGCTTTCTTT. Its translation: CASSIDFRTGPEAFF.

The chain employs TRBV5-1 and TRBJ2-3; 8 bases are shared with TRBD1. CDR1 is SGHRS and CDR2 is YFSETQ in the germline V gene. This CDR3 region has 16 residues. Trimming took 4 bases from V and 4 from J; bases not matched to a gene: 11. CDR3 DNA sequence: TGCGCCAGCAGCAGGACAGGGATCGGAACCCCAGATACGCAGTATTTT. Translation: CASSRTGIGTPDTQYF.

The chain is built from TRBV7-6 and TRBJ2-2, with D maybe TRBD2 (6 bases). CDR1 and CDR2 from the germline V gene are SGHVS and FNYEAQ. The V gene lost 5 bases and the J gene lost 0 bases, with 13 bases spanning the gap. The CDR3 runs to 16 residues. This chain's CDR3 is CASSPRGGSNTGELFF. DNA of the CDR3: TGTGCCAGCAGCCCGCGAGGAGGGTCGAACACCGGGGAGCTGTTTTTT.

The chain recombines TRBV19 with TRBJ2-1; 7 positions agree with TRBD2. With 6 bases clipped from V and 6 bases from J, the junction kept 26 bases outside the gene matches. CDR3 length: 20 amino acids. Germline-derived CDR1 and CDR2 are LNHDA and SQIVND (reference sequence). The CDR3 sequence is CASSPGAEGSSGGGINEQFF. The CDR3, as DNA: TGTGCCAGTAGCCCCGGAGCGGAGGGATCTAGCGGAGGAGGTATCAATGAGCAGTTCTTC. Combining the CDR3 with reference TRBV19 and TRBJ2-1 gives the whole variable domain DGGITQSPKYLFRKEGQNVTLSCEQNLNHDAMYWYRQDPGQGLRLIYYSQIVNDFQKGDIAEGYSVSREKKESFPLTVTSAQKNPTAFYLCASSPGAEGSSGGGINEQFFGPGTRLTVL.

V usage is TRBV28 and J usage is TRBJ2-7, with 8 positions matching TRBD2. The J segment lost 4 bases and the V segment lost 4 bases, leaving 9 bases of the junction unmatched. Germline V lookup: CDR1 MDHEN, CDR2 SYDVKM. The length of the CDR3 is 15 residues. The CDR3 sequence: CASSSRSGLEYEQYF. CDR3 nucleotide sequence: TGTGCCAGCAGTTCAAGGTCGGGACTAGAATACGAGCAGTACTTC.

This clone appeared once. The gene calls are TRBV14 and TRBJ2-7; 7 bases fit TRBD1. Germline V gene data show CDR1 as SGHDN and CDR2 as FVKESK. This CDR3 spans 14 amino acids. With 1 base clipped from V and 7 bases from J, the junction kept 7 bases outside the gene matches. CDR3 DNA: TGTGCCAGCAGCCAAGTAACAGGGGTTGGAGAGCAGTACTTC. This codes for CASSQVTGVGEQYF.

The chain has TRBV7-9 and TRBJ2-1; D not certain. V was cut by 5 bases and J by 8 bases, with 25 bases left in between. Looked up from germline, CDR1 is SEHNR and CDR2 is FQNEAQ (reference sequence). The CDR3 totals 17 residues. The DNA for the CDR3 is TGTGCCAGCAGCCCCTCGTGGCTTCGGCCGGCGAGCGATGAGCAGTTCTTC. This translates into CASSPSWLRPASDEQFF.